This TCR beta chain derives from a study of cytomegalovirus exposure and HLA in healthy donors. Across the study: A subsequent analysis reported that the 120 or so validation repertoires were produced on the same platform that had also been used for the 600 to 800 first-cohort repertoires.

General study findings and limits: Most TCR sequences proved rare, with some public TCRs found in many donors. Accounts indicate the classifier identified cytomegalovirus status with strong specificity and sensitivity.

Notes on this clone: Its antigen is undetermined.

TCRdb's copy holds only in-frame clones and misses some; the assay was immunoSEQ multiplex PCR. The table has about 160,000 clones, 89% seen once. V lost 5 bases and J 4 bases, leaving 9 bases between the germline ends. In germline, CDR1 is WNHNN, CDR2 SYGVQD (reference sequence). The CDR3 contains 13 residues. The donors were in the approximately 120-subject validation cohort; that cohort was separate from the roughly 700-subject first cohort. This TCR was recovered from a man aged 18 to 29 in good health and CMV-seropositive. This rearrangement joins TRBV10-1 to TRBJ1-5; D unclear. Sequencing was done on a sample of PBMCs. CDR3 bases: TGCGCCAGCAGTCCCGGTTTTAATCAGCCCCAGCATTTT. Its protein is CASSPGFNQPQHF.